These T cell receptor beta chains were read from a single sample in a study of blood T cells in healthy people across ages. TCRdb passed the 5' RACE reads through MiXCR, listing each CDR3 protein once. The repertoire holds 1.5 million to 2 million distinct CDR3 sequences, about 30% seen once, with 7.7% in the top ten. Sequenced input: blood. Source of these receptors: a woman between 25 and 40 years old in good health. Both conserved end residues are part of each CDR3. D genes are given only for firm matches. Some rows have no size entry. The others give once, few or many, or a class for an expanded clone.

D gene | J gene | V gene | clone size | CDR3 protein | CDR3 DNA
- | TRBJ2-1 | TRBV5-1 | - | CASSFMARKGDEQFF | TGCGCCAGCAGCTTCATGGCCCGAAAAGGCGATGAGCAGTTCTTC
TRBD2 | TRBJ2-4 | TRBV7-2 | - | CASSLSGRGNEQYF | TGTGCCAGCAGCTTATCAGGGAGGGGAAATGAGCAGTACTTC
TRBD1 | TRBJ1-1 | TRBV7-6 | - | CASSPTGGDEAFF | TGTGCCAGCAGCCCGACAGGGGGGGATGAAGCTTTCTTT
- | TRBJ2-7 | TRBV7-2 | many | CASSLRQYEQYF | TGTGCCAGCAGCCTCAGACAGTACGAGCAGTACTTC
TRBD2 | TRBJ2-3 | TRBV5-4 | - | CASSAPGLVDTQYF | TGTGCCAGCAGCGCACCGGGACTAGTGGATACGCAGTATTTT
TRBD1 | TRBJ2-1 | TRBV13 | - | CASGLWTGGGARNEQFF | TGTGCCAGCGGCTTATGGACAGGGGGGGGGGCTCGCAATGAGCAGTTCTTC
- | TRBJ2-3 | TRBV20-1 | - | CSARDSGRGLTDTQYF | TGCAGTGCTAGAGATTCCGGGCGGGGGCTCACAGATACGCAGTATTTT
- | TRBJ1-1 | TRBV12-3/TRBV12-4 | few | CASMPRLNTEAFF | TGTGCCAGCATGCCAAGATTGAACACTGAAGCTTTCTTT
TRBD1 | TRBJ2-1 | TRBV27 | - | CASSFRKQGAHEQFF | TGTGCCAGCAGTTTCCGAAAACAGGGGGCCCATGAGCAGTTCTTC
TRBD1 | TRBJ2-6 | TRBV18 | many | CASSPPGTGISGANVLTF | TGTGCCAGCTCGCCCCCCGGGACAGGCATCTCTGGGGCCAACGTCCTGACTTTC
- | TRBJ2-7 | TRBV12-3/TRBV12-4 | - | CASSHPWRGPSEQYF | TGTGCCAGCAGCCACCCCTGGCGGGGGCCCAGCGAGCAGTACTTC
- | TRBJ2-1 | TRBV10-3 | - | CAVSPEEQIEQFF | TGTGCCGTCAGTCCCGAAGAGCAGATCGAGCAGTTCTTC
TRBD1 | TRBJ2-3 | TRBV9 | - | CASSDPTGTGRDTQYF | TGTGCCAGCAGCGACCCGACCGGGACAGGGAGAGATACGCAGTATTTT
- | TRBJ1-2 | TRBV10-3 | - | CAISDDLKTPYGYTF | TGTGCCATCAGTGACGACTTAAAAACCCCCTATGGCTACACCTTC
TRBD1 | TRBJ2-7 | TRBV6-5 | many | CASSSPFPGQGSTGGEQYF | TGTGCCAGCAGTTCCCCGTTCCCAGGACAGGGGTCCACGGGTGGTGAGCAGTACTTC
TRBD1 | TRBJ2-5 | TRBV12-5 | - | CASGLGQAVQETQYF | TGTGCTAGTGGCCTGGGACAGGCAGTCCAAGAGACCCAGTACTTC
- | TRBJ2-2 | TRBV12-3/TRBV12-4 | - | CASSLSLFGGRTGELFF | TGTGCCAGCAGTTTATCGCTGTTCGGGGGGCGAACCGGGGAGCTGTTTTTT
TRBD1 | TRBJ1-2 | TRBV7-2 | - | CASSLASGGHGYTF | TGTGCCAGCAGCTTAGCATCAGGGGGCCATGGCTACACCTTC
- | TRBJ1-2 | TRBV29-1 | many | CSVTDPEYGYTF | TGCAGCGTGACGGATCCGGAGTATGGATACACCTTC
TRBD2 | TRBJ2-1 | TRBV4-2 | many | CASSYDMERGGPFNEQFF | TGTGCCAGCAGCTACGATATGGAGCGGGGCGGGCCGTTCAATGAGCAGTTCTTC
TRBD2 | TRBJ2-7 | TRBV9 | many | CASSFTGTAGLGEQYF | TGTGCCAGCAGCTTCACCGGGACCGCCGGACTAGGCGAGCAGTACTTC
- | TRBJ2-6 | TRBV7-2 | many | CASSFYLSSGANVLTF | TGTGCCAGCAGCTTCTACCTATCTTCTGGGGCCAACGTCCTGACTTTC
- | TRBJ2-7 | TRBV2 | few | CASSGGILDEQYF | TGTGCCAGCAGTGGTGGGATTTTGGACGAGCAGTACTTC
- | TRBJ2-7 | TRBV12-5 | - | CASGSSGDGEQYF | TGTGCTAGTGGTTCCTCAGGAGACGGCGAGCAGTACTTC
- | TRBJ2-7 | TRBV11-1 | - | CASSLGGWGNEQYF | TGTGCCAGCAGCTTGGGGGGCTGGGGTAACGAGCAGTACTTC
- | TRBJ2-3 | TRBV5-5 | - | CASSLGPRHPDTQYF | TGTGCCAGCAGCTTGGGACCCCGGCATCCAGATACGCAGTATTTT
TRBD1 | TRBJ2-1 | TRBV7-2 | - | CASSSRTGESYNEQFF | TGTGCCAGCAGCTCCAGGACAGGCGAATCCTACAATGAGCAGTTCTTC
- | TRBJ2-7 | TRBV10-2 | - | CASRTGRFYEQYF | TGCGCCAGCAGGACAGGTAGATTTTACGAGCAGTACTTC
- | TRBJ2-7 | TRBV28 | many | CASSSNSDPHGEQYF | TGTGCCAGCAGTTCTAATTCGGACCCCCATGGCGAGCAGTACTTC
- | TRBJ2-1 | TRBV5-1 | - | CASSLAVAGAYSSGQFF | TGCGCCAGCAGCTTGGCCGTGGCGGGGGCTTACAGTAGTGGGCAGTTCTTC
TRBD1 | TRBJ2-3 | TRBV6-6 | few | CASSPRTGRTDTQYF | TGTGCCAGCAGTCCTCGGACAGGTCGCACAGATACGCAGTATTTT
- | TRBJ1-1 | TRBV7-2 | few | CASSLIQPNTEAFF | TGTGCCAGCAGCCTGATACAACCGAACACTGAAGCTTTCTTT
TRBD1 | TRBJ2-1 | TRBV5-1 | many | CASSLEGQGVNEQFF | TGCGCCAGCAGCTTGGAGGGACAGGGAGTCAATGAGCAGTTCTTC
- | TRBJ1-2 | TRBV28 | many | CASSRTEYGYTF | TGTGCCAGCAGTCGTACCGAGTATGGCTACACCTTC
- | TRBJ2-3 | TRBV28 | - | CASSLVTLPDTQYF | TGTGCCAGCAGTTTAGTTACACTCCCAGATACGCAGTATTTT
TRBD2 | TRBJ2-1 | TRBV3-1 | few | CASSQAGLAPYNEQFF | TGTGCCAGCAGCCAGGCGGGACTAGCGCCCTACAATGAGCAGTTCTTC
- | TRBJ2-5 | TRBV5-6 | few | CASSSYRDGETQYF | TGTGCCAGCAGCTCCTACAGGGATGGGGAGACCCAGTACTTC
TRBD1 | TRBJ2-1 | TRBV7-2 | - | CASSLALAGGATYNEQFF | TGTGCCAGCAGCTTAGCGCTGGCAGGGGGCGCTACCTACAATGAGCAGTTCTTC
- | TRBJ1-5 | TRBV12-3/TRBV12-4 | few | CASSPWGSLNQPQHF | TGTGCCAGCAGTCCATGGGGCAGCCTCAATCAGCCCCAGCATTTT
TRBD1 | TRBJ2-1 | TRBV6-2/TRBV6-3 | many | CASSYLGQSPKEQFF | TGTGCCAGCAGTTACTTGGGACAGTCCCCCAAGGAGCAGTTCTTC
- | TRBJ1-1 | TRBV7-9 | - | CASSSLQVNTEAFF | TGTGCCAGCAGCTCCTTACAGGTAAACACTGAAGCTTTCTTT
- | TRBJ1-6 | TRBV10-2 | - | CASSELVNSPLHF | TGCGCCAGCAGTGAGTTGGTGAATTCACCCCTCCACTTT
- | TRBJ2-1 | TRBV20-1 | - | CSPGTGNDQQFF | TGCAGTCCAGGGACTGGGAACGATCAGCAGTTCTTC
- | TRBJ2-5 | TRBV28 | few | CASSLRVYLGETQYF | TGTGCCAGCAGTCTTCGGGTCTACCTGGGAGAGACCCAGTACTTC